This T cell receptor (beta chain) was identified in a study of metastatic and nonmetastatic thyroid tumors. TCRdb called clones again from the PCR reads with MiXCR. The repertoire holds more than 40,000 clones, 25% to 35% seen once, with approximately 9.6% in the top ten. This clone was found many times. V was pared by 1 base and J by 6 bases, with 10 bases between. The germline V gene has CDR1 LGHDT and CDR2 YNNKEL (reference sequence). The CDR3 contains 13 residues. All patients were untreated before thyroid surgery. The source is a male donor with papillary thyroid cancer or a benign thyroid nodule (not recorded which). Some clones in this sample may be carry-over from other donors' samples. Sequences were obtained from blood. The chain uses TRBV3-1 and TRBJ2-7; TRBD1 might be the D (5 bases). The DNA for the CDR3 is TGTGCCAGCAGCCAAGGATGGGGCCCCGAGCAGTACTTC. This sequence encodes CASSQGWGPEQYF.